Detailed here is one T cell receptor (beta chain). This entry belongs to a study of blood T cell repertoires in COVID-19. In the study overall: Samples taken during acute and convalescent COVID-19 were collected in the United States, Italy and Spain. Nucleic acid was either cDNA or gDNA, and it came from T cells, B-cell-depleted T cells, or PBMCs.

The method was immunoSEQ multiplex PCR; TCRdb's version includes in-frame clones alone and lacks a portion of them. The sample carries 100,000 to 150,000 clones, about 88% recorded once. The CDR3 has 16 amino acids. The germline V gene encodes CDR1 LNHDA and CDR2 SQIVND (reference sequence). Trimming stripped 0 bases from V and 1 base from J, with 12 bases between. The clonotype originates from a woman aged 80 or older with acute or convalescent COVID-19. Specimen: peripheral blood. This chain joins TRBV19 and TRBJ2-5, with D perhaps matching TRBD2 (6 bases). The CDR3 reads CASSIDGGWVQETQYF. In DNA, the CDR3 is TGTGCCAGTAGTATAGATGGAGGGTGGGTCCAAGAGACCCAGTACTTC.